A selection of T cell receptor beta chains follows, all from one sample in a study of T cell responses to AZD1222 COVID-19 vaccine. Produced via immunoSEQ multiplex PCR; TCRdb's table is partial and in-frame only. The sample records 160,000 or so clones, roughly 90% being singletons. Specimen: peripheral blood, collected 28 days after the second AZD1222 dose. Receptors originate from an adult who received the AZD1222 COVID-19 vaccine. Each CDR3 is given without its conserved first and last residue. The D gene is left open where the match is weak.

TRBV7-2	-	ASSPRAGPPYEQY
TRBV7-3	-	ASSLLGADSPLH
TRBV25-1	TRBD1	ATSGTGMIGEKLF
TRBV6-5	-	ASSPPGYSNTEAF
TRBV6-4	-	ASSLTIGPYNEQF
TRBV7-9	-	ASSRGEGTYGYT
TRBV10-3	TRBD2	AISEGAGGPNEQY
TRBV6-2/TRBV6-3	-	ASSHPNLSGGRGGNEQF
TRBV6-6	TRBD2	ASGTSGGTSYEQY
TRBV23-1	TRBD1	ASSHTGTENTDTQY
TRBV6-5	-	ASSYGQNTEAF
TRBV19	-	ASSELLGANTEAF
TRBV28	-	ASSTQTSGTLRFQPQH
TRBV6-4	-	ARGPIY
TRBV30	TRBD2	AGAGRANYEQY
TRBV6-1	TRBD2	ASSEVGLYFNTGELF
TRBV3-1/TRBV3-2	-	ASSQTRGAGQY
TRBV3-1/TRBV3-2	-	ASSQNTDTQY
TRBV18	-	ASSPMMGHRLSGNTIY
TRBV5-4	-	ASSLESGSDTQY
TRBV10-3	-	ATTSRALSTDTQY
TRBV19	-	ASSFSPQALEKLF
TRBV2	-	ASSEYDTRGAF
TRBV6-5	TRBD1	ASSTRGRKNSPLH
TRBV3-1/TRBV3-2	TRBD1	ASSQLTGRNYGYT
TRBV4-2	-	ASSWDGGPGEQY
TRBV2	TRBD2	ASSASGGTDTQY
TRBV2	-	ASKVTGQGTEAF
TRBV4-1	-	ASRTLGGGGRDSPLH
TRBV2	-	ASSERSTEAF
TRBV27	TRBD1	ASIRQGDTGELF
TRBV7-8	-	ASSLALVNYGYT
TRBV7-7	-	ASSAAPGANVLT
TRBV5-1	-	ASSLGTQNTEAF
TRBV6-1	-	ASSEAGGLSYEQY
TRBV20-1	-	SASWGVGELF
TRBV27	-	ASSLSRGQKSGGYT
TRBV2	TRBD1	ASGGGDREAF
TRBV5-5	-	ASSLEGWDTGELF
TRBV7-6	TRBD2	ASSLEGAGVSGSYEQY
TRBV4-3	-	AGSQEPGNTGELF
TRBV3-1/TRBV3-2	-	ASSQANSYEQY
TRBV6-4	TRBD2	ASRLSGGGGEQF
TRBV6-5	TRBD1	ASRSGTGNYEQY
TRBV12-3/TRBV12-4	-	ASSLTENTEAF
TRBV2	TRBD1	ASSSQGAAGGYT
TRBV6-4	-	ASSDPGPLPPYNEQF
TRBV3-1/TRBV3-2	-	ASSQDSGAARYSPLH
TRBV11-2	-	ASSLRWASEAF
TRBV3-1/TRBV3-2	TRBD1	ASSRTQGVGYT
TRBV5-4	-	ASRSSISYNSPLH